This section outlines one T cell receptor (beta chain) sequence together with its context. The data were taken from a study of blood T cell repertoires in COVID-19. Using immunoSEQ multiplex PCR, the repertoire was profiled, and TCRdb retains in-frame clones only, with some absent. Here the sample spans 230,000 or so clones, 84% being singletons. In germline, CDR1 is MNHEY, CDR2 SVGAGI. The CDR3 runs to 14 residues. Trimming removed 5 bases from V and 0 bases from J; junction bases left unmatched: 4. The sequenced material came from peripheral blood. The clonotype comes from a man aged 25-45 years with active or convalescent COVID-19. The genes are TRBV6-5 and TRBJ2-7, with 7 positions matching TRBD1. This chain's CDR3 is CASSRQGNSYEQYF. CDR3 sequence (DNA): TGTGCCAGCAGTCGACAGGGCAACTCCTACGAGCAGTACTTC.